Listed below are T cell receptor beta chains from one sample, sequenced in a study of identical twins. One entry per CDR3 protein, called by TCRdb with MiXCR from the 5' RACE reads. The sample includes under 900,000 distinct CDR3 sequences, 9% to 15% of them seen just once. This sample was also put to use in a study of yellow fever vaccine responses in identical twins.

Sequenced material: PBMCs. Receptor source: a woman between 18 and 29 years old in good health. CDR3s include the opening cysteine and the closing phenylalanine or tryptophan. D genes are given only for firm matches. Clone size is given for some rows only: seen once, a few or many times, or a class if the clone is expanded.

>few|TRBV6-2/TRBV6-3|TRBJ1-2|NA
CASSPGGGRPGTYGYTF
TGTGCCAGCAGTCCCGGCGGAGGCAGGCCGGGTACTTATGGCTACACCTTC
>few|TRBV29-1|TRBJ2-5|NA
CSVSNFQETQYF
TGCAGCGTTTCTAACTTCCAAGAGACCCAGTACTTC
>NA|TRBV5-1|TRBJ1-2|TRBD1
CASSYNPDRRRYGYTF
TGCGCCAGCAGCTACAACCCGGACAGGCGCCGCTATGGCTACACCTTC
>NA|TRBV6-5|TRBJ1-4|NA
CASSWTGDISEKLFF
TGTGCCAGCAGTTGGACGGGCGATATTAGTGAAAAACTGTTTTTT
>few|TRBV24-1|TRBJ2-7|NA
CATSGVRRAPSSYEQYF
TGTGCCACCAGTGGTGTACGGAGGGCCCCTAGCTCCTACGAGCAGTACTTC
>many|TRBV7-8|TRBJ2-3|NA
CASSLLPGARDTQYF
TGTGCCAGCAGCTTATTACCGGGGGCAAGGGATACGCAGTATTTT
>few|TRBV5-1|TRBJ2-5|TRBD2
CASSSPQGLAEETQYF
TGCGCCAGCAGCTCACCCCAAGGACTAGCGGAAGAGACCCAGTACTTC
>few|TRBV11-2|TRBJ2-1|NA
CASSRAVIAATYNEQFF
TGTGCCAGCAGCCGCGCCGTGATAGCGGCAACCTACAATGAGCAGTTCTTC
>NA|TRBV5-6|TRBJ2-1|NA
CASSEMVPGGGTQFF
TGTGCCAGCAGCGAAATGGTGCCGGGCGGGGGCACACAGTTCTTC
>NA|TRBV13|TRBJ2-1|TRBD2
CASSFRGLAGSFSSYNEQFF
TGTGCCAGCAGCTTTAGGGGACTAGCGGGAAGCTTCAGCTCCTACAATGAGCAGTTCTTC
>NA|TRBV5-1|TRBJ2-2|NA
CASSSDTFNTGELFF
TGCGCCAGCAGCTCTGACACATTTAACACCGGGGAGCTGTTTTTT
>few|TRBV29-1|TRBJ1-1|NA
CSVARQLNAEAFF
TGCAGCGTTGCGAGACAGTTGAACGCTGAAGCTTTCTTT
>NA|TRBV15|TRBJ2-6|NA
CATSSRDGISGANVLTF
TGTGCCACCAGCTCCCGGGACGGTATCTCTGGGGCCAACGTCCTGACTTTC
>few|TRBV10-3|TRBJ2-3|TRBD1
CAISRGQADSTDTQYF
TGTGCCATCAGCCGTGGACAGGCTGATAGCACAGATACGCAGTATTTT
>NA|TRBV12-3/TRBV12-4|TRBJ2-1|NA
CASSLGAGSFF
TGTGCCAGCAGTTTAGGTGCGGGATCGTTCTTC
>NA|TRBV19|TRBJ2-2|TRBD2
CASSGLAAKLFF
TGTGCCAGCTCCGGGCTAGCGGCGAAGCTGTTTTTT
>few|TRBV9|TRBJ2-1|NA
CASSVGAGSASYNEQFF
TGTGCCAGCAGCGTAGGAGCGGGCTCCGCCTCCTACAATGAGCAGTTCTTC
>NA|TRBV29-1|TRBJ2-2|NA
CSVGLASYTGELFF
TGCAGCGTTGGGCTGGCAAGTTACACCGGGGAGCTGTTTTTT
>NA|TRBV20-1|TRBJ1-4|NA
CSARERRTVGEKLFF
TGCAGTGCTAGAGAAAGGCGCACCGTGGGGGAAAAACTGTTTTTT
>NA|TRBV5-5|TRBJ2-7|TRBD1
CASRLGQGDSYEQYF
TGTGCCAGCAGACTGGGACAGGGGGATTCCTACGAGCAGTACTTC
>few|TRBV28|TRBJ1-2|TRBD1
CASRVDRAYGYTF
TGTGCCAGCAGGGTCGACAGGGCCTATGGCTACACCTTC
>few|TRBV6-1|TRBJ2-1|NA
CASSDQGGSYNEQFF
TGTGCCAGCAGTGATCAGGGCGGCTCCTACAATGAGCAGTTCTTC
>many|TRBV20-1|TRBJ1-2|NA
CSASDGYTF
TGCAGTGCTAGTGACGGCTACACCTTC